This note documents a single T cell receptor (beta chain) sequence. What it recognizes is unknown. The DNA input per sorted-subset replicate PCR was roughly 210 ng, corresponding to around 30,000 T cell genomes. Profiling relied on immunoSEQ multiplex PCR, and the TCRdb table lists in-frame clones only, not all of them. The sample holds hundreds of thousands of clones, around three quarters seen once. The sample is drawn from a study of shared clonotypes between healthy human individuals. From CD4+ cells came CD45RA+ naive and CD45RA-negative memory subsets. The study, taken as a whole, reports: Naive subsets tended to show greater estimated richness than memory subsets. With a few donors compared, about 5% of naive CD4 clonotypes were shared.

V was shortened by 5 bases and J by 7 bases, with 21 bases between the two germline ends. Germline lookup yields CDR1 SGHTA and CDR2 FQGNSA. The CDR3 length is 16 residues. The V gene is TRBV7-2, the J gene TRBJ2-1; TRBD1 or TRBD2 may be the D gene (5 bases each). Sequenced input: memory CD4+ T cells sorted from blood. Subset of the sample: CD45RA-negative fraction. The sequence was obtained from a woman aged 30 to 39 in good health. The CDR3 nucleotides are TGTGCCAGCAGCCCGCTGGGGCTAGCAAGCTCGAATGAGCAGTTCTTC. As protein: CASSPLGLASSNEQFF.